The 24 T cell receptor beta chains presented below share a single source sample, sequenced in a study of naive and memory T cell subsets. Whole-study findings and limits: A few larger clonotypes appeared in naive repertoires, especially CD8, possibly memory cells re-expressing CD45RA.

No cognate antigen is known for these TCRs. Both TRBC1 and TRBC2 were covered by a beta constant-region primer of two equimolar oligonucleotides. Nested alpha and beta constant-region primers with the SP2 primer drove four PCR rounds on ligated cDNA. One entry per CDR3 protein results from TCRdb running MiXCR on the UMI-ligation and nested PCR reads. The data show approximately 100,000 distinct CDR3 sequences, 14% seen once. Material for sequencing was naive CD8+ T cells from blood. The receptors stem from a human donor in good health.

This chain connects TRBV28 to TRBJ1-1; D remains unclear. The germline gives CDR1 MDHEN, CDR2 SYDVKM. Trimming pared 6 bases from V and 1 base from J, leaving 9 bases between. The CDR3 has 13 residues. The CDR3 DNA reads TGTGCCAGCAGAGTCGGACCGAACACTGAAGCTTTCTTT. Translated: CASRVGPNTEAFF.

V usage is TRBV29-1 and J usage is TRBJ1-2, with D maybe TRBD1 (5 bases). The germline V gene encodes CDR1 SQVTM and CDR2 ANQGSEA. Trimming stripped 4 bases from V and 4 bases from J, with 13 bases between. The CDR3 is 13 residues long. This CDR3 is CSVGVEGSYGYTF. Here the CDR3 DNA reads TGCAGCGTTGGAGTAGAGGGGAGCTATGGCTACACCTTC.

The gene calls are TRBV27 and TRBJ1-1; no clear D. This CDR3 comprises 13 residues. CDR1 is MNHEY, CDR2 SMNVEV, per germline (reference sequence). With 2 bases removed from V and 6 bases from J, the gap between germline ends came to 10 bases. DNA of the CDR3: TGTGCCAGCAGTTTAGGCGGGGTTGCTGAAGCTTTCTTT. Its protein is CASSLGGVAEAFF.

This clonotype was counted at least ten times. The gene calls are TRBV14 and TRBJ1-2, with D uncertain. Per germline, CDR1 SGHDN and CDR2 FVKESK. The CDR3 length is 13 residues. V lost 1 base and J 7 bases, leaving 10 bases between the germline ends. DNA for the CDR3: TGTGCCAGCAGCCAAGGGGGAGGCGGTGGCTACACCTTC. It is translated as CASSQGGGGGYTF.

This rearrangement joins TRBV20-1 to TRBJ1-6; D gene unclear. V was pared by 2 bases and J by 10 bases, with 21 bases between. The CDR3 is made up of 16 amino acids. Germline loops: CDR1 DFQATT, CDR2 SNEGSKA (reference sequence). This CDR3 is CSARSAEGLTTSPLHF. CDR3 DNA sequence: TGCAGTGCTAGATCGGCCGAGGGTCTGACAACGTCACCCCTCCACTTT.

J is TRBJ1-1 and V is TRBV10-3, with D possibly matching TRBD1 (5 bases). V was pared by 1 base and J by 4 bases, with 10 bases between. Germline V lookup: CDR1 ENHRY, CDR2 SYGVKD. CDR3 size: 14 residues. DNA of the CDR3: TGTGCCATCAGTGAGTACCAGGGAGTCACTGAAGCTTTCTTT. This encodes CAISEYQGVTEAFF.

This clonotype was seen many times. J is TRBJ1-2 and V is TRBV4-3; unclear D gene. The CDR3 loop spans 14 amino acids. Between the trimmed V and J ends, which lost 0 bases and 4 bases, there was a span of 9 bases. Germline lookup yields CDR1 LGHNA and CDR2 YSLEER. This CDR3 reads CASSQERLLYGYTF. In nucleotides, the CDR3 is TGCGCCAGCAGCCAAGAACGGCTCCTCTATGGCTACACCTTC.

This clonotype was counted many times. The gene calls are TRBV29-1 and TRBJ2-1; 8 bases line up with TRBD2. V lost 0 bases, J lost 14 bases, and 6 bases stayed unmatched. Germline CDR1 reads SQVTM; CDR2 reads ANQGSEA. The CDR3 runs to 12 residues. The CDR3: CSVEDPGTSKFF. The DNA for the CDR3 is TGCAGCGTTGAAGATCCCGGGACTAGTAAGTTCTTC.

The J gene is TRBJ2-5, the V gene TRBV7-9; D remains unclear. The CDR3 consists of 14 residues. The V end lost 1 base, the J end lost 5 bases, and 11 bases lay between the germline ends. The germline CDR1 and CDR2 sequences are SEHNR and FQNEAQ (reference sequence). CDR3 region: CASSLEVGQETQYF. The DNA for the CDR3 is TGTGCCAGCAGCTTAGAGGTTGGTCAGGAGACCCAGTACTTC.

The J gene is TRBJ1-2, the V gene TRBV4-3; D unclear. The CDR3 consists of 16 residues. Looked up from germline, CDR1 is LGHNA and CDR2 is YSLEER. Between the trimmed V and J ends, which lost 4 bases and 2 bases, there was a span of 17 bases. CDR3 in amino acids: CASSPSDKAPNYGYTF. The DNA for the CDR3 is TGCGCCAGCAGCCCCTCAGACAAGGCCCCCAACTATGGCTACACCTTC.

This clonotype was observed a handful of times. This sequence joins TRBV9 and TRBJ2-3; TRBD2 is a possible D gene (5 bases). CDR3 length equals 15 residues. The germline V gene has CDR1 SGDLS and CDR2 YYNGEE. Trimming shortened V by 4 bases and J by 0 bases, and 12 bases separated the two germline ends. The DNA of the CDR3 is TGTGCCAGCAGCCCAGGAGGCACTAGCACAGATACGCAGTATTTT. As protein: CASSPGGTSTDTQYF.

This clonotype was counted only a few times. The genes are TRBV14 and TRBJ1-1, with no clear D. The CDR3 contains 13 residues. V lost 5 bases and J lost 0, with 7 bases in between. The germline CDR1 and CDR2 sequences are SGHDN and FVKESK. CDR3 bases: TGTGCCAGCAGCTATATCATGAACACTGAAGCTTTCTTT. Its protein is CASSYIMNTEAFF. Together with reference TRBV14 and TRBJ1-1, the CDR3 gives the full variable domain: EAGVTQFPSHSVIEKGQTVTLRCDPISGHDNLYWYRRVMGKEIKFLLHFVKESKQDESGMPNNRFLAERTGGTYSTLKVQPAELEDSGVYFCASSYIMNTEAFFGQGTRLTVV.

This clonotype was found many times. The rearrangement joins TRBV6-5 to TRBJ1-1; no firm D call. Germline-derived CDR1 and CDR2 are MNHEY and SVGAGI. This CDR3 region has 15 residues. V was clipped by 5 bases and J by 5 bases, with 18 bases between them. The CDR3 sequence is CASSQNAGWATEAFF. Here the CDR3 DNA reads TGTGCCAGCAGTCAGAACGCGGGGTGGGCGACTGAAGCTTTCTTT.

The rearrangement uses TRBV4-3 and TRBJ1-3, with no clear D. The germline CDR1 and CDR2 sequences are LGHNA and YSLEER. The V end was cut by 0 bases, the J end by 8 bases, with 14 bases between. This CDR3 region has 15 residues. CDR3 in amino acids: CASSQDWTVVDTIYF. CDR3 coding DNA: TGCGCCAGCAGCCAAGATTGGACTGTCGTAGACACCATATATTTT.

This clonotype was seen only a few times. The chain joins TRBV21-1 to TRBJ1-1; the D segment call TRBD1 is taken from the table without a DNA check. TRBV21-1 is a known pseudogene. CDR3 size: 18 residues. The CDR3 reads CASSPTWDRGSLNTEAFF. As DNA, the CDR3 is TGTGCCAGCAGCCCGACTTGGGACAGGGGTTCATTGAACACTGAAGCTTTCTTT.

This clonotype was seen a handful of times. The V call is TRBV19, the J call TRBJ1-5; 7 nucleotides align to TRBD1. The length of the CDR3 is 15 residues. V was pared by 5 bases and J by 5 bases, with 9 bases of the junction left unmatched. The V gene's germline CDR1 is LNHDA and CDR2 SQIVND (reference sequence). The CDR3 loop is CASSESETGHQPQHF. The CDR3 bases are TGTGCCAGTAGTGAGTCCGAGACAGGGCATCAGCCCCAGCATTTT.

The chain couples TRBV15 to TRBJ2-3; maybe TRBD1 (6 bases). The length of the CDR3 is 16 residues. CDR1 is LNHNV and CDR2 is YYDKDF in the germline V gene (reference sequence). V was trimmed by 0 bases and J by 2 bases, leaving 12 bases between them. CDR3 in DNA: TGTGCCACCAGCAGAGACCAGGGGTGGGACACAGATACGCAGTATTTT. Encoded protein: CATSRDQGWDTDTQYF.

This clonotype was seen many times. The rearrangement joins TRBV7-9 to TRBJ2-3; TRBD2 matches at 14 bases. Germline values: CDR1 SEHNR, CDR2 FQNEAQ (reference sequence). V gave up 5 bases and J gave up 4 bases; unmatched junction bases: 8. CDR3 length equals 17 residues. Here the CDR3 DNA reads TGTGCCAGCAGCGGCGGACTAGCGGGGGGTGAGGCAGATACGCAGTATTTT. It specifies CASSGGLAGGEADTQYF.

This clonotype was counted ten times or more. CDR3 DNA sequence: TGTGCCAGCAGCTTAATCGGGACTAGCGGTTACGAGCAGTACTTC. It translates to CASSLIGTSGYEQYF. V and J are TRBV11-2 and TRBJ2-7; 11 bases fit TRBD2. Germline CDR1 is SGHAT and CDR2 is FQNNGV. This CDR3 has 15 amino acids. V shed 2 bases, J shed 4 bases, and the junction held 4 bases outside the gene matches.

A few counts support this clonotype. The chain recombines TRBV11-1 with TRBJ2-3, with D possibly being TRBD1 (5 bases). The V end was cut by 1 base, the J end by 2 bases, with 7 bases between. The CDR3 extends over 14 amino acids. The germline V gene has CDR1 SGHAT and CDR2 FQDESV (reference sequence). CDR3 coding DNA: TGTGCCAGCAGCTTAGAGGACAACACAGATACGCAGTATTTT. Encoded protein: CASSLEDNTDTQYF.

Ten or more counts support this clonotype. This chain joins TRBV20-1 and TRBJ1-1; D gene ambiguous. V lost 2 bases and J 8 bases, leaving 15 bases between the germline ends. This CDR3 spans 13 amino acids. Germline CDR1 and CDR2: DFQATT and SNEGSKA (reference sequence). CDR3 bases: TGCAGTGCTAGAACCGTAGCGGAGGCCGAAGCTTTCTTT. Amino acid sequence: CSARTVAEAEAFF.

The sample holds many counts of this clonotype. The V and J genes are TRBV4-3 and TRBJ2-7; 9 positions match TRBD2. The CDR3 has 14 amino acids. The ends lost 3 bases at V and 6 bases at J; junction bases unmatched: 6. The V gene's germline CDR1 is LGHNA and CDR2 YSLEER. This CDR3 is CASSHTISGSEQYF. The CDR3 coding sequence is TGCGCCAGCAGCCACACGATTAGCGGGAGCGAGCAGTACTTC.

The chain combines TRBV9 with TRBJ2-7; D ambiguous. Trimming removed 2 bases from V and 7 bases from J, with 16 bases in between. CDR3 length equals 14 residues. In germline, CDR1 is SGDLS, CDR2 YYNGEE. The CDR3 reads CASSVAGDGWEQYF. The CDR3 coding sequence is TGTGCCAGCAGCGTTGCTGGAGACGGATGGGAGCAGTACTTC.

The gene calls are TRBV29-1 and TRBJ2-3, with a tentative D call TRBD2 (5 bases). With 3 bases removed from V and 6 bases from J, the gap between germline ends came to 16 bases. The CDR3 runs 14 residues. The germline gives CDR1 SQVTM, CDR2 ANQGSEA. This CDR3 reads CSVDSSSPGDTQYF. The DNA of the CDR3 is TGCAGCGTTGATTCTTCTAGCCCGGGGGATACGCAGTATTTT.